One and the same sample provided the 5 T cell receptor beta chains below, sequenced in a study of T cell responses to AZD1222 COVID-19 vaccine. The data were produced by immunoSEQ multiplex PCR, yet TCRdb's version contains in-frame clones alone and is incomplete. The sample records about 75,000 clones, around 86% being singletons. Sample: peripheral blood, taken 28 days after the second AZD1222 dose. These TCRs come from an adult who received the AZD1222 COVID-19 vaccine.

The rearrangement links TRBV13 to TRBJ1-5; tentative D call: TRBD1 (6 bases). V was trimmed by 11 bases and J by 0 bases, leaving 14 bases between them. CDR1 is PRHDT and CDR2 is FYEKMQ in the germline V gene (reference sequence). CDR3 length: 14 residues. The CDR3 region has the DNA TGTGCCGGGCCCAGGGGATATAGCAATCAGCCCCAGCATTTT. Translated: CAGPRGYSNQPQHF. Complete variable domain (other parts from reference TRBV13 and TRBJ1-5): AAGVIQSPRHLIKEKRETATLKCYPIPRHDTVYWYQQGPGQDPQFLISFYEKMQSDKGSIPDRFSAQQFSDYHSELNMSSLELGDSALYFCAGPRGYSNQPQHFGDGTRLSIL.

The chain employs TRBV11-2 and TRBJ2-1, with TRBD2 identical over 13 bases. The germline gives CDR1 SGHAT, CDR2 FQNNGV. The CDR3 loop spans 14 amino acids. V shed 3 bases, J shed 7 bases, and the junction held 0 bases outside the gene matches. CDR3 nucleotide sequence: TGTGCCAGCAGCTTGACTAGCGGGGGGAATGAGCAGTTCTTC. It specifies CASSLTSGGNEQFF.

The CDR3 loop reads CASSEVWSPSYEQYF. In nucleotides, the CDR3 is TGTGCCAGCAGTGAAGTTTGGTCGCCATCCTACGAGCAGTACTTC. The gene calls are TRBV6-1 and TRBJ2-7; no clear D gene. The germline V gene has CDR1 MNHNS and CDR2 SASEGT. This CDR3 spans 15 amino acids. Trimming took off 1 base at V and 1 base at J, with 11 bases between the two ends.

The chain carries TRBV21-1 and TRBJ1-5; TRBD1, as called in the table, went unchecked against the DNA. TRBV21-1 counts as a pseudogene. The CDR3 spans 15 residues. The CDR3 nucleotides read TGTGCCAGCAGCACGGGACAGCTTCTCAATCAGCCCCAGCATTTT. Translation gives CASSTGQLLNQPQHF.

This CDR3 is CASSTRTGPEGYTF. CDR3 nucleotides: TGTGCCAGCAGCACAAGGACAGGGCCGGAAGGCTACACCTTC. J is TRBJ1-2 and V is TRBV5-4; 8 positions agree with TRBD1. The CDR3 is made up of 14 amino acids. Trimming at V came to 4 bases and at J to 8 bases, leaving 10 bases not matched to a gene. The germline V gene has CDR1 SGHNT and CDR2 YYREEE (reference sequence).